This T cell receptor (beta chain) was obtained from a study of T cells in localized non-small cell lung cancer. Whole-study results and caveats: A single tumor region was sequenced, leaving heterogeneity possible. Patients showing higher blood T cell density tended to see longer overall survival. Median detection of top 100 tumor clones in adjacent lung was about 60 clones.

Profiling relied on immunoSEQ multiplex PCR, and the TCRdb table lists in-frame clones only, not all of them. The sample lists approximately 34,000 clones, 70% to 90% seen once, with under 8.5% in the top ten. With respect to this clone: Antigen: not known.

V shed 8 bases and J 4 bases; nucleotides not matched to a gene: 17. CDR3 length: 15 residues. From germline, CDR1 is SQVTM and CDR2 ANQGSEA. This chain joins TRBV29-1 and TRBJ2-7, with 7 bases lining up with TRBD1. The starting material was peripheral blood, obtained before any cancer treatment. The source of this sequence is a woman between 35 and 70 years old with stage I lung adenocarcinoma. Written as DNA, the CDR3 is TGCAGCCCTAATTCATCTAGACAGGGCGGGTACGAGCAGTACTTC. Encoded protein: CSPNSSRQGGYEQYF.